This record concerns one TCR beta chain sequence. The antigen is undetermined. No infections or other immune events were documented during collection. These data belong to a study of identifying expanded T cells in peripheral blood. Study-level points and caveats: Approximately 1.1 clones differed between technical replicates, versus around 16 and 19 over time. Variance in clone template counts between approximately two-week samples significantly increased with total template count across all healthy donors.

Measured with immunoSEQ multiplex PCR; TCRdb has only the in-frame clones, and not every one. The profile covers 90,000 to 110,000 clones, with about 85% appearing a single time and 8.4% taken by the ten largest. The germline V gene has CDR1 KGHSH and CDR2 LQKENI. There are 13 residues in the CDR3. Trimming pared 2 bases from V and 4 bases from J, leaving 6 bases between. The chain has TRBV18 and TRBJ1-3; D is unclear. The receptor's source is a person aged 18 to 75 in good health. Sequencing was performed on blood. CDR3 bases: TGTGCCAGCTCACCAGCGCAGGGAAACACCATATATTTT. Its translation: CASSPAQGNTIYF.